Sequencing of this T cell receptor (beta chain) was carried out in a study of T cells in Graves' hyperthyroidism and ophthalmopathy. This clonotype was seen only a few times. RNA transcripts served as the template for amplifying TCR beta CDR3 regions. A first-round RT-PCR of the TCR CDR3 used the HTBI primer set. Using its own MiXCR run on the multiplex PCR reads, TCRdb lists one record per CDR3 protein. The sample has some 720,000 distinct CDR3 sequences; about 16% are singletons. In germline, CDR1 is SSHAT, CDR2 FNYEAQ (reference sequence). V lost 4 bases and J 5 bases, leaving 9 bases between the germline ends. The CDR3 contains 13 residues.

V gene TRBV7-7 combines with J gene TRBJ2-1, with no clear D. This receptor was obtained from a man between 18 and 29 years old with Graves' hyperthyroidism. Sequencing used blood. In nucleotides, the CDR3 is TGTGCCAGCAGCTCCGGGCCCGACAATGAGCAGTTCTTC. Protein: CASSSGPDNEQFF.